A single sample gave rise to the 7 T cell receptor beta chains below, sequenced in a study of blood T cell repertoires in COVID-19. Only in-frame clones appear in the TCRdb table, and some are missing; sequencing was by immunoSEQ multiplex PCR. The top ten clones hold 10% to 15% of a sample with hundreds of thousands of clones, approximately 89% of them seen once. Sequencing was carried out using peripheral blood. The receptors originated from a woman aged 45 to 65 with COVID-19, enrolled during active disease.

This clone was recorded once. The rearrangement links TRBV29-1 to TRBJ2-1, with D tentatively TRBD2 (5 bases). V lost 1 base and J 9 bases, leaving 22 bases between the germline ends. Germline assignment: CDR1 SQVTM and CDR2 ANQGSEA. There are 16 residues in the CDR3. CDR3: CSVEGNPRLSNGEQFF. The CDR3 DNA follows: TGCAGCGTTGAAGGGAATCCGAGACTATCCAATGGTGAGCAGTTCTTC.

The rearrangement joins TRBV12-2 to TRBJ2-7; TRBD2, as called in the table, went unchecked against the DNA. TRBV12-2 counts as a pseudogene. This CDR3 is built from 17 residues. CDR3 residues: CASRLLAGLPSSYEQYF. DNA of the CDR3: TGTGCAAGTCGCTTATTAGCGGGACTCCCCAGCTCCTACGAGCAGTACTTC.

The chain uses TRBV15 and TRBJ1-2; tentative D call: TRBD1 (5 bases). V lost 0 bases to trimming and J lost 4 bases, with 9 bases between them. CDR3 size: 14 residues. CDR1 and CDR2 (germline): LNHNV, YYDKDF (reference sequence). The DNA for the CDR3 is TGTGCCACCAGCAGAGATATCGGGGGCTATGGCTACACCTTC. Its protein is CATSRDIGGYGYTF.

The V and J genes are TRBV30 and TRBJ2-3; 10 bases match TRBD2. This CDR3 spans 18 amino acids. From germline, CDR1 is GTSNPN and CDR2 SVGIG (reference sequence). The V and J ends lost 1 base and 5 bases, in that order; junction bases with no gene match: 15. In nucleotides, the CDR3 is TGTGCCTGGAGTGGCCCCGGAAGAGCGGGGGGGCCCCGAGATACGCAGTATTTT. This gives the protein CAWSGPGRAGGPRDTQYF.

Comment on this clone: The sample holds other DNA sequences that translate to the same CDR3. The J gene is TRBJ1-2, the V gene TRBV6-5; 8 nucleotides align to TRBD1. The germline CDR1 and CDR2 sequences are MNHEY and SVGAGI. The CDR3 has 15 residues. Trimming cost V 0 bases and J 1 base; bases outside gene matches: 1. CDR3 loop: CASSYSGQVNYGYTF. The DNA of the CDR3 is TGTGCCAGCAGTTACTCGGGACAGGTTAACTATGGCTACACCTTC.

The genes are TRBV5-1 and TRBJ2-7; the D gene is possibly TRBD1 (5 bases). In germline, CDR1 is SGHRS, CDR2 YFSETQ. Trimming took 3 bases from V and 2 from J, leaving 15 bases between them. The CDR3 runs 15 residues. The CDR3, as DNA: TGCGCCAGCAGCTCCTCAAAATCAGGGACCTACGAGCAGTACTTC. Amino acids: CASSSSKSGTYEQYF.

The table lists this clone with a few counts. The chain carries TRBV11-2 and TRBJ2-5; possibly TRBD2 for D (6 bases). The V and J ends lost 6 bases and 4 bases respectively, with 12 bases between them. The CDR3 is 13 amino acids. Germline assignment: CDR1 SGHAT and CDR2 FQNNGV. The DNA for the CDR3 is TGTGCCAGCAGGCCCCTGGGGGGAGAGACCCAGTACTTC. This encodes CASRPLGGETQYF.